What follows are 11 T cell receptor beta chains derived from one specimen sequenced in a study of early T cells in non-severe SARS-CoV-2 infection. One entry per CDR3 protein, called by TCRdb with MiXCR from the 5' RACE reads. Of about 61,000 distinct CDR3 sequences in the sample, approximately 12% were seen once. The source material was whole blood, sampled at baseline. The receptors stem from an adult who was a healthcare worker with PCR-confirmed SARS-CoV-2 infection or an uninfected control (not recorded which). The donor label of this sample is uncertain.

The chain couples TRBV6-5 to TRBJ1-6; D perhaps matches TRBD1 (5 bases). This CDR3 spans 16 amino acids. Germline V gene data show CDR1 as MNHEY and CDR2 as SVGAGI. Trimming cost V 2 bases and J 7 bases, with 15 bases left between them. Here the CDR3 reads CASSYGAGRSNSPLHF. The CDR3 DNA is TGTGCCAGCAGTTACGGGGCAGGGAGATCGAATTCACCCCTCCACTTT.

This clonotype was seen a handful of times. The chain carries TRBV20-1 and TRBJ2-3; a weak D match, TRBD2 (6 bases). CDR1 DFQATT and CDR2 SNEGSKA come from the germline V gene (reference sequence). Trimming took off 5 bases at V and 0 bases at J, with 18 bases between the two ends. The CDR3 covers 16 residues. CDR3 nucleotide sequence: TGCAGTGCTCCCGAGGGCGCGGGGACTAGCACAGATACGCAGTATTTT. This codes for CSAPEGAGTSTDTQYF.

The chain has TRBV7-6 and TRBJ2-1; 7 nucleotides agree with TRBD2. The CDR3 sequence is 17 residues long. V shed 3 bases, J shed 4 bases, and the junction held 12 bases outside the gene matches. Germline CDR1 reads SGHVS; CDR2 reads FNYEAQ. CDR3 in DNA: TGTGCCAGCAGCTTGGGCGCGGGGCGGGGGAGATACAATGAGCAGTTCTTC. Translated, it gives CASSLGAGRGRYNEQFF.

The rearrangement uses TRBV11-2 and TRBJ1-6, with a possible D match to TRBD1 (6 bases). The V gene lost 5 bases and the J gene lost 10 bases, with 15 bases spanning the gap. CDR3 length: 14 amino acids. Germline values: CDR1 SGHAT, CDR2 FQNNGV. CDR3 sequence (DNA): TGTGCCAGCAGCGCCACAGGGATTGGGTCACCCCTCCACTTT. Its protein product is CASSATGIGSPLHF.

This clonotype was recorded a few times. The rearrangement links TRBV6-5 to TRBJ1-3, with 7 nucleotides matching TRBD1. Unmatched junction bases numbered 2, after V lost 0 bases and J lost 0 bases. Germline CDR1 reads MNHEY; CDR2 reads SVGAGI. The CDR3 has 16 amino acids. The CDR3 here is CASSYSTGHSGNTIYF. The CDR3 region has the DNA TGTGCCAGCAGTTACTCGACAGGGCACTCTGGAAACACCATATATTTT.

This chain uses TRBV10-3 with TRBJ1-5; 7 nucleotides line up with TRBD1. Trimming took 6 bases from V and 1 from J; bases not matched to a gene: 0. Germline V gene lookup returns CDR1 ENHRY and CDR2 SYGVKD. The CDR3 spans 13 residues. CDR3 sequence reads: CAIRDRSNQPQHF. The CDR3, as DNA: TGTGCCATCAGGGACAGGAGCAATCAGCCCCAGCATTTT.

This clonotype was seen a handful of times. V and J are TRBV2 and TRBJ2-3; D is possibly TRBD1 (5 bases). Trimming shortened V by 0 bases and J by 3 bases, and 16 bases separated the two germline ends. The CDR3 has 17 amino acids. CDR1 is SNHLY and CDR2 is FYNNEI in the germline V gene. CDR3 DNA: TGTGCCAGCAGTGAAGCGCCCGTCCCACGACAGACAGATACGCAGTATTTT. Protein product: CASSEAPVPRQTDTQYF.

The chain is built from TRBV30 and TRBJ1-6, with D unresolved. Trimming removed 1 base at V and 7 bases at J, with 5 bases between. Germline V gene sequence: CDR1 GTSNPN, CDR2 SVGIG (reference sequence). The CDR3 covers 12 residues. CDR3 sequence: CAWSGPNSPLHF. The CDR3 DNA sequence: TGTGCCTGGAGTGGCCCAAATTCACCCCTCCACTTT.

This clonotype appeared a few times. The chain recombines TRBV2 with TRBJ2-3; D unclear. The CDR3 loop spans 12 amino acids. The germline V gene encodes CDR1 SNHLY and CDR2 FYNNEI. V was pared by 6 bases and J by 6 bases, with 10 bases between. The CDR3 sequence: CASRGYKDTQYF. CDR3 in DNA: TGTGCCAGCAGGGGCTACAAGGATACGCAGTATTTT.

This clonotype was detected many times. The chain recombines TRBV6-2 or TRBV6-3 with TRBJ2-1; the D gene is possibly TRBD2 (5 bases). Germline values: CDR1 MNHEY, CDR2 SVGEGT. V lost 4 bases, J lost 0 bases, and 10 bases lay in between. This CDR3 has 15 amino acids. The CDR3 region is CASSSLGNSYNEQFF. DNA for the CDR3: TGTGCCAGCAGTTCCCTCGGGAACTCCTACAATGAGCAGTTCTTC.

The CDR3 region is CASSLQGSGGSSYNEQFF. In DNA form, the CDR3 reads TGTGCCAGCAGCTTACAGGGTAGCGGGGGAAGCTCCTACAATGAGCAGTTCTTC. The rearrangement joins TRBV7-3 to TRBJ2-1; 9 nucleotides line up with TRBD2. V lost 2 bases, J lost 0 bases, and 8 bases stayed unmatched. The CDR3 consists of 18 residues. Germline loops: CDR1 SGHTA, CDR2 FQGTGA.